This entry features one T cell receptor (beta chain) sequence. Its antigen is currently unknown. This entry comes from a study of T cell responses to AZD1222 COVID-19 vaccine. Profiled with immunoSEQ multiplex PCR; TCRdb holds only in-frame clones, not every one. The sample lists tens of thousands of clones, roughly 90% seen once, with around 4.5% in the top ten. Combined were second doses at about 4 or about 12 weeks. Study-wide findings and caveats: At baseline, seropositivity was found in only a handful of AZD1222 recipients. Spike-specific TCR breadth and depth were elevated following two AZD1222 doses.

The germline V and J ends were trimmed by 1 base and 4 bases, with 21 bases remaining between them. Germline V lookup: CDR1 SGHKS, CDR2 YYEKEE (reference sequence). CDR3 length equals 18 residues. The TCR sequence derives from an adult who received the AZD1222 COVID-19 vaccine. V gene TRBV5-5 combines with J gene TRBJ2-1; D might be TRBD2 (6 bases). Sequencing used peripheral blood, obtained 28 days after the second AZD1222 dose. The CDR3 bases are TGTGCCAGCAGCTTGAACTTTATGAGCGGGTTAGGGTACAATGAGCAGTTCTTC. Encoded protein: CASSLNFMSGLGYNEQFF. The variable domain in full, with the rest retrieved from reference TRBV5-5 and TRBJ2-1, is DAGVTQSPTHLIKTRGQQVTLRCSPISGHKSVSWYQQVLGQGPQFIFQYYEKEERGRGNFPDRFSARQFPNYSSELNVNALLLGDSALYLCASSLNFMSGLGYNEQFFGPGTRLTVL.